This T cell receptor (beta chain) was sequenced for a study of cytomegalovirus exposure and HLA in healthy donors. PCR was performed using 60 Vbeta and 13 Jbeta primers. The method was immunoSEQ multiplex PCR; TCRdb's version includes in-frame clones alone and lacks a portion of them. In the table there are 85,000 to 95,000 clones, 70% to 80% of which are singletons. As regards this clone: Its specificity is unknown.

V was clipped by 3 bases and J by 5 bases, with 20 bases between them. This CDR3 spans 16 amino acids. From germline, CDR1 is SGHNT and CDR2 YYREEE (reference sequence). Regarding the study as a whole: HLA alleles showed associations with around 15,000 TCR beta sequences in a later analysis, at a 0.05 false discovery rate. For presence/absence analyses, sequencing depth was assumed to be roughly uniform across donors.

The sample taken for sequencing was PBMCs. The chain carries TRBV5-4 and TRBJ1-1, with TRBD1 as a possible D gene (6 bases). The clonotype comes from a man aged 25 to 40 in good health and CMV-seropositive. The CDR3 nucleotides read TGTGCCAGCAGCTGGGGGGGAGGGGGTCCGTTGACTGAAGCTTTCTTT. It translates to CASSWGGGGPLTEAFF.